The sequence of this TCR beta chain was determined in a study of cytomegalovirus exposure and HLA in healthy donors. CDR3 size: 16 residues. Germline trimming cut 3 bases from V and 5 bases from J; bases unmatched to any gene: 12. Germline V gene data show CDR1 as SGHTA and CDR2 as FQGNSA. 60 Vbeta and 13 Jbeta primers were used in PCR. TCRdb's copy holds only in-frame clones and misses some; the assay was immunoSEQ multiplex PCR. The sample holds some 180,000 clones; 8.5% to 10% are singletons and the top ten take 1% to 1.5%. This clone was found a few times. The antigen is not known. Findings and caveats of the study: Reports described diagnosis of cytomegalovirus status by the classifier as highly specific and sensitive. A later analysis showed TCR association rates differing by HLA locus, peaking at DRB1 and lowest at HLA-C. For most subjects, TCR beta sequences were reported to predict HLA-A and HLA-B alleles with accuracy.

The source is a woman aged 30 to 39 in good health and CMV-seropositive. The V call is TRBV7-2, the J call TRBJ2-7; TRBD2 aligns across 8 bases. Sequencing input: PBMCs. In DNA form, the CDR3 reads TGTGCCAGCAGCTTCTTCAGAGGACTAGCTTTCCACGAGCAGTACTTC. Its protein is CASSFFRGLAFHEQYF.